This TCR beta chain emerged from a study of graft-versus-host responses after intestinal transplantation. Study summary: Each patient got anti-thymocyte globulin induction, then tacrolimus and steroids for about 3 years. Findings and caveats of the study: Allograft graft-versus-host to host-versus-graft clonal ratios ran high in patients with graft-donor T cell macrochimerism. Recipient bone marrow held GvH clones, some seen earlier in ileum or blood.

The CDR3 has 14 amino acids. Germline V gene lookup returns CDR1 MNHEY and CDR2 SVGAGI. Trimming at V came to 5 bases and at J to 6 bases, leaving 9 bases not matched to a gene. TCRdb keeps only in-frame clones here, not all; method: immunoSEQ multiplex PCR. Of about 110,000 clones listed, roughly 92% are singletons. Regarding this clone: Its cognate antigen is unknown.

The sequencing here drew on unstimulated CD4+ T cells sorted from spleen or lymph node cells, taken before transplant. This clonotype was obtained from a human donor who was the organ donor for an intestinal transplant. The chain employs TRBV6-5 and TRBJ2-7; 8 bases fit TRBD2. As DNA, the CDR3 is TGTGCCAGCAGTACCAATAGCGGGACCAGCGAGCAGTACTTC. Amino acids: CASSTNSGTSEQYF.